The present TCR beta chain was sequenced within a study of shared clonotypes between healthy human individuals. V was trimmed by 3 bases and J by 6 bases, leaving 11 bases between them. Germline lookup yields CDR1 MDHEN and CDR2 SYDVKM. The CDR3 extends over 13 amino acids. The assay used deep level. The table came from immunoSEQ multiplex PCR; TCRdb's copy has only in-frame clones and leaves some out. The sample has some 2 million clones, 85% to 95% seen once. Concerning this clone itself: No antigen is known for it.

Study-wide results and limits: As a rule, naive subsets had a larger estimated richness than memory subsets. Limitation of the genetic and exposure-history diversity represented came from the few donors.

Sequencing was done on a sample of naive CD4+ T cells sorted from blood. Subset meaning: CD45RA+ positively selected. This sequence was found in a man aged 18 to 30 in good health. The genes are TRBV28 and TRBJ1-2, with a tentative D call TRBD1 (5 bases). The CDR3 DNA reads TGTGCCAGCAGTTTTTCCAGGGTGGATGGCTACACCTTC. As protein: CASSFSRVDGYTF.